A single sample gave rise to the 11 T cell receptor beta chains below, sequenced in a study of technical replicates of blood from a handful of donors. Produced via immunoSEQ multiplex PCR; TCRdb's table is partial and in-frame only. The sample contains 70,000 or so clones, 92% of which appear only once. Sequences were obtained from T cells isolated from PBMCs. The receptors were gathered from a human donor in good health.

The chain links TRBV9 to TRBJ2-1; D gene unclear. Trimming removed 0 bases from V and 0 bases from J, with 10 bases in between. The CDR3 consists of 16 residues. Germline values: CDR1 SGDLS, CDR2 YYNGEE. The CDR3 protein is CASSVGQSSSYNEQFF. The CDR3 DNA reads as TGTGCCAGCAGCGTAGGGCAGTCCAGCTCCTACAATGAGCAGTTCTTC.

CDR3 nucleotides: TGTGCCAGCAGTATCAGGGGGAACACTGAAGCTTTCTTT. Translated: CASSIRGNTEAFF. The chain is built from TRBV6-6 and TRBJ1-1; D is perhaps TRBD1 (6 bases). Trimming cost V 5 bases and J 1 base, with 8 bases left between them. The CDR3 is 13 amino acids. CDR1 and CDR2 (germline): MNHNY, SVGAGI (reference sequence).

The CDR3 bases are TGTGCCAGCAGTGGGGGAGTGGGAAGCAATCAGCCCCAGCATTTT. Translated: CASSGGVGSNQPQHF. The chain joins TRBV6-1 to TRBJ1-5; D unclear. The CDR3 is made up of 15 amino acids. Trimming took 4 bases from V and 1 from J, leaving 11 bases between them. Germline-derived CDR1 and CDR2 are MNHNS and SASEGT.

The V and J genes are TRBV4-3 and TRBJ2-2; 7 nucleotides agree with TRBD1. CDR1 and CDR2 (germline): LGHNA, YSLEER. Trimming at V came to 5 bases and at J to 3 bases, leaving 6 bases not matched to a gene. CDR3 length: 15 amino acids. CDR3 nucleotides: TGCGCCAGCAGCTACCGGGACAGTTACACCGGGGAGCTGTTTTTT. As protein: CASSYRDSYTGELFF.

The chain has TRBV2 and TRBJ1-1; possible D gene TRBD1, 6 bases. CDR3 size: 14 residues. Germline V gene sequence: CDR1 SNHLY, CDR2 FYNNEI. Trimming removed 4 bases at V and 11 bases at J, with 20 bases between. The CDR3 DNA reads TGTGCCAGCAGTGGGGGAATGGACAGAATTGAGGCTTTCTTT. This sequence encodes CASSGGMDRIEAFF.

The count of this clone is one. In DNA, the CDR3 is TGCGCCAGCAGCTTGGCCGGGAGGGAGATGAACACTGAAGCTTTCTTT. Its translation is CASSLAGREMNTEAFF. The chain couples TRBV5-1 to TRBJ1-1, with D unresolved. The CDR3 has 16 amino acids. Trimming cost V 0 bases and J 0 bases, with 12 bases left between them. Per the germline V gene, CDR1 is SGHRS and CDR2 is YFSETQ.

This chain links TRBV19 with TRBJ2-1; D is perhaps TRBD2 (6 bases). CDR1 LNHDA and CDR2 SQIVND come from the germline V gene (reference sequence). V lost 6 bases and J lost 4, with 16 bases in between. The CDR3 contains 15 residues. In DNA form, the CDR3 reads TGTGCCAGTAGACCCCTCGGGACTCTGTACAATGAGCAGTTCTTC. Amino acid sequence: CASRPLGTLYNEQFF. Complete variable domain (other parts from reference TRBV19 and TRBJ2-1): DGGITQSPKYLFRKEGQNVTLSCEQNLNHDAMYWYRQDPGQGLRLIYYSQIVNDFQKGDIAEGYSVSREKKESFPLTVTSAQKNPTAFYLCASRPLGTLYNEQFFGPGTRLTVL.

The chain has TRBV10-3 and TRBJ2-1; 9 bases fit TRBD2. The germline V gene encodes CDR1 ENHRY and CDR2 SYGVKD. There are 17 residues in the CDR3. V gave up 2 bases and J gave up 2 bases; unmatched junction bases: 7. This chain's CDR3 is CAISERPSGIAYNEQFF. CDR3 coding DNA: TGTGCCATCAGTGAGAGGCCTAGCGGGATTGCCTACAATGAGCAGTTCTTC.

This clone was counted a few times. This chain links TRBV19 with TRBJ1-5; the D gene is possibly TRBD1 (6 bases). Germline CDR1 and CDR2: LNHDA and SQIVND (reference sequence). The CDR3 spans 12 residues. V gave up 10 bases and J gave up 3 bases, with 10 bases separating them. For the CDR3, the DNA is TGTGCCACCGGACAGATCAATCAGCCCCAGCATTTT. Translated, it gives CATGQINQPQHF.

This chain uses TRBV4-3 with TRBJ1-1; 9 bases line up with TRBD1. Germline CDR1 is LGHNA and CDR2 is YSLEER. The CDR3 is 16 amino acids. The V and J ends lost 4 bases and 3 bases, in that order; junction bases with no gene match: 9. CDR3 amino acids: CASSPGGTGTYTEAFF. DNA for the CDR3: TGCGCCAGCAGCCCCGGCGGGACAGGGACTTACACTGAAGCTTTCTTT.

In DNA, the CDR3 is TGTGCCAGCAGCTCCCAGGTTGAGCTGTTTTTT. Translating gives CASSSQVELFF. The V call is TRBV5-6, the J call TRBJ2-2; D uncertain. Germline V gives CDR1 SGHDT, CDR2 YYEEEE. Trimming left V 3 bases short and J 11 bases short, with 8 bases between. The CDR3 spans 11 residues.